The 23 T cell receptor beta chains below were found in one sample sequenced in a study of Graves' ophthalmopathy and Graves' hyperthyroidism. Amplification of the TCR beta CDR3 regions used RNA transcripts (as template). The authors performed first-round RT-PCR with HTBI primers and then a second-round multiplex PCR. TCRdb passed the multiplex PCR reads through MiXCR, listing each CDR3 protein once. The table has about 660,000 distinct CDR3 sequences, roughly 41% seen once. Sequencing was performed on peripheral blood. These receptors came from an adult man with Graves' ophthalmopathy.

The J gene is TRBJ1-5, the V gene TRBV7-9; D remains unclear. The V gene's germline CDR1 is SEHNR and CDR2 FQNEAQ (reference sequence). The length of the CDR3 is 14 residues. V gave up 2 bases and J gave up 3 bases, with 8 bases separating them. CDR3 sequence reads: CASSLSSYNQPQHF. CDR3 bases: TGTGCCAGCAGCTTAAGCAGCTACAATCAGCCCCAGCATTTT.

The rearrangement joins TRBV7-9 to TRBJ2-7; 10 bases match TRBD2. The J call is doubtful: the DNA matches TRBJ2-1 better. In germline, CDR1 is SEHNR, CDR2 FQNEAQ (reference sequence). The CDR3 has 16 residues. The CDR3 reads CASTTSGTSVPNEQFF. The CDR3 DNA reads as TGTGCCAGCACCACCTCCGGGACTAGCGTCCCCAATGAGCAGTTCTTC.

The chain carries TRBV10-3 and TRBJ1-6; 7 bases map to TRBD1. Trimming cost V 8 bases and J 7 bases; bases outside gene matches: 8. The CDR3 has 14 residues. Germline values: CDR1 ENHRY, CDR2 SYGVKD. This CDR3 reads CAIAPGGGNSPLHF. The DNA for the CDR3 is TGTGCCATCGCTCCAGGGGGAGGCAATTCACCCCTCCACTTT.

Comment on this clonotype: A clone one base away is much larger, so this may be a read error. V gene TRBV5-1 combines with J gene TRBJ2-5; perhaps TRBD2 as D (5 bases). Between the trimmed V and J ends, which lost 0 bases and 9 bases, there was a span of 15 bases. The CDR3 is made up of 14 amino acids. CDR1 and CDR2 from the germline V gene are SGHRS and YFSETQ. For the CDR3, the DNA is TGCGCCAGCAGCTTGGTTCCCGGGTTGGAGGCCCAGTACTTC. It is translated as CASSLVPGLEAQYF.

This sequence joins TRBV3-1 and TRBJ1-2, with D unclear. CDR1 and CDR2 (germline): LGHDT, YNNKEL (reference sequence). The CDR3 extends over 16 amino acids. V gave up 1 base and J gave up 7 bases, with 19 bases separating them. In DNA form, the CDR3 reads TGTGCCAGCAGCCAAGTTCAGCGATCTCTATCTCCTGGCTACACCTTC. This translates into CASSQVQRSLSPGYTF.

Notes on this clonotype: The conserved closing phenylalanine or tryptophan is absent in this CDR3, likely reflecting a read error. No DNA is shown, since the ends of the CDR3 on it are uncertain; the CDR3 is the one TCRdb lists. V usage is TRBV5-5 and J usage is TRBJ2-3; the table gives TRBD1 as D, unverified against the DNA. Both ends counted, the CDR3 spans 14 residues. The germline gives CDR1 SGHKS, CDR2 YYEKEE (reference sequence). CDR3: CASSLGQCTDTQYC.

This clonotype was found a few times. The chain combines TRBV19 with TRBJ2-2, with D tentatively TRBD2 (6 bases). The CDR3 spans 14 residues. The germline V gene has CDR1 LNHDA and CDR2 SQIVND (reference sequence). V shed 8 bases and J shed 5 bases, with 15 bases lying between them. The CDR3 nucleotides are TGTGCCAGTGAAGGGAGGAGAGGGACCGGGGAGCTGTTTTTT. Translation gives CASEGRRGTGELFF.

This clonotype was recorded many times. The CDR3 nucleotides read TGTGCCAGCAGCCAAGATCACGGCAGGTCAGCTGGCTACACCTTC. Its translation is CASSQDHGRSAGYTF. The chain recombines TRBV3-1 with TRBJ1-2; no firm D call. CDR1 and CDR2 from the germline V gene are LGHDT and YNNKEL (reference sequence). Trimming shortened V by 0 bases and J by 7 bases, and 15 bases separated the two germline ends. CDR3 length equals 15 residues.

With regard to this clonotype: One junction end does not reproduce the germline sequence, and a read error may be involved. The rearrangement links TRBV12-3 or TRBV12-4 to TRBJ2-5; possibly TRBD1 or TRBD2 for D (5 bases each). The length of the CDR3 is 14 residues. CDR3 amino acids: CAPRPGTSEETQHF. For the CDR3, the DNA is TGTGCCCCCAGGCCCGGGACGTCAGAAGAGACCCAGCACTTC.

This clonotype was seen ten or more times. The chain recombines TRBV7-9 with TRBJ2-2; 9 nucleotides match TRBD1. After removal of 6 bases from V and 4 bases from J, the junction contained 9 bases not matched to a gene. CDR1 SEHNR and CDR2 FQNEAQ come from the germline V gene (reference sequence). The CDR3 has 16 amino acids. CDR3 sequence: CASRSPDRGSTGELFF. Written as DNA, the CDR3 is TGTGCCAGCAGATCTCCTGACAGGGGGAGCACCGGGGAGCTGTTTTTT.

Ten or more counts support this clonotype. This chain connects TRBV20-1 to TRBJ2-7; possible D gene TRBD1, 5 bases. Per germline, CDR1 DFQATT and CDR2 SNEGSKA (reference sequence). V lost 0 bases and J 3 bases, leaving 15 bases between the germline ends. The CDR3 loop spans 15 amino acids. The CDR3: CSARDSATADYEQYF. CDR3 DNA: TGCAGTGCTAGAGATTCCGCGACAGCCGACTACGAGCAGTACTTC.

This clonotype showed up many times. The chain couples TRBV9 to TRBJ2-5; D might be TRBD1 or TRBD2, each matching 5 bases. Germline V gives CDR1 SGDLS, CDR2 YYNGEE. The CDR3 consists of 13 residues. The ends were cut back, 1 base at V and 5 bases at J, with 9 bases in the middle. Here the CDR3 reads CASSVWDGETQYF. As DNA, the CDR3 is TGTGCCAGCAGCGTATGGGACGGGGAGACCCAGTACTTC.

The chain couples TRBV12-3 or TRBV12-4 to TRBJ1-4; D unresolved. Trimming left V 5 bases short and J 5 bases short, with 15 bases between. The CDR3 runs 15 residues. CDR3 sequence: CASSPEGHVNEKLFF. The CDR3 nucleotides read TGTGCCAGCAGTCCCGAGGGCCACGTAAATGAAAAACTGTTTTTT.

This clonotype was recorded at least ten times. The rearrangement links TRBV12-3 or TRBV12-4 to TRBJ1-5; D is possibly TRBD1 (6 bases). Deletions cut 2 bases from V and 6 bases from J, with 11 bases between. The CDR3 spans 14 residues. This chain's CDR3 is CASSLMGGGQPQHF. As DNA, the CDR3 is TGTGCCAGCAGTTTAATGGGGGGCGGTCAGCCCCAGCATTTT.

This clonotype was observed many times. The rearrangement uses TRBV6-5 and TRBJ2-2; no definite D call. Per the germline V gene, CDR1 is MNHEY and CDR2 is SVGAGI. The CDR3 length is 14 residues. V gave up 6 bases and J gave up 3 bases, with 11 bases separating them. The CDR3 is CASSQAGHTGELFF. The CDR3 DNA reads as TGTGCCAGCAGCCAGGCTGGACACACCGGGGAGCTGTTTTTT.

CDR3 sequence (DNA): TGTGCCAGCAGCTGGGGACAGGGACAGGGACCCACCGGGGAGCTGTTTTTT. This codes for CASSWGQGQGPTGELFF. The V gene is TRBV7-2, the J gene TRBJ2-2; TRBD1 aligns across 9 bases. The CDR3 is 17 amino acids. Trimming cost V 4 bases and J 4 bases; bases outside gene matches: 10. Per germline, CDR1 SGHTA and CDR2 FQGNSA.

This clonotype was observed a few times. This chain uses TRBV19 with TRBJ1-5, with TRBD1 matching over 8 bases. The CDR3 consists of 15 residues. Germline lookup yields CDR1 LNHDA and CDR2 SQIVND (reference sequence). V dropped 4 bases and J dropped 3; count of bases not matched to a gene: 5. The CDR3 nucleotides read TGTGCCAGTAGTAAGACAGGGGACCCCAATCAGCCCCAGCATTTT. Translation: CASSKTGDPNQPQHF.

This clonotype was seen more than once but under ten times. V is TRBV3-1 and J is TRBJ1-5; D unresolved. Trimming pared 1 base from V and 4 bases from J, leaving 8 bases between. The CDR3 contains 14 residues. Germline loops: CDR1 LGHDT, CDR2 YNNKEL (reference sequence). This CDR3 reads CASSQVPLNQPQHF. CDR3 bases: TGTGCCAGCAGCCAAGTCCCGCTTAATCAGCCCCAGCATTTT.

Many counts were recorded for this clonotype. The CDR3 nucleotides read TGTGCCAGCAGCGTAGTAGCGGCTGACGGGGAGCTGTTTTTT. It encodes CASSVVAADGELFF. The rearrangement links TRBV9 to TRBJ2-2, with a tentative D call TRBD2 (6 bases). There are 14 residues in the CDR3. Per the germline V gene, CDR1 is SGDLS and CDR2 is YYNGEE. The V end lost 0 bases, the J end lost 7 bases, and 10 bases lay between the germline ends.

As for this clonotype: Given the absence of the conserved phenylalanine or tryptophan at the CDR3 end, a read error is likely. The DNA is omitted, as the CDR3 cannot be located on it reliably, and the CDR3 follows TCRdb's listing. The chain employs TRBV10-3 and TRBJ1-6; no DNA check was done on the table's D call, TRBD1. The V gene's germline CDR1 is ENHRY and CDR2 SYGVKD. The CDR3 numbers 9 amino acids, ends counted. The CDR3 here is CASSSARNP.

Many counts were recorded for this clonotype. This could be a read error, since a much larger clone is one nucleotide away. The V and J genes are TRBV5-6 and TRBJ2-6; D remains unclear. The V gene's germline CDR1 is SGHDT and CDR2 YYEEEE. The CDR3 runs to 12 residues. The ends were cut back, 6 bases at V and 0 bases at J, with 1 base in the middle. The CDR3: CASNSGANVLTF. The CDR3 DNA is TGTGCCAGCAACTCTGGGGCCAACGTCCTGACTTTC. Supplemented by reference TRBV5-6 and TRBJ2-6, the full variable domain reads DAGVTQSPTHLIKTRGQQVTLRCSPKSGHDTVSWYQQALGQGPQFIFQYYEEEERQRGNFPDRFSGHQFPNYSSELNVNALLLGDSALYLCASNSGANVLTFGAGSRLTVL.

This clonotype showed up many times. In DNA form, the CDR3 reads TGCGCCAGCAGCTTATCAGCAACTAATGAAAAACTGTTTTTT. Protein sequence: CASSLSATNEKLFF. The chain combines TRBV5-1 with TRBJ1-4; no clear D gene. CDR1 and CDR2 from the germline V gene are SGHRS and YFSETQ. Deletions cut 2 bases from V and 0 bases from J, with 5 bases between. CDR3 length: 14 amino acids.

The J gene is TRBJ1-1, the V gene TRBV10-3; D is unclear. The CDR3 is 14 residues long. Germline V CDR1 and CDR2: ENHRY, SYGVKD. Trimming cost V 4 bases and J 0 bases, with 9 bases left between them. The CDR3 DNA follows: TGTGCCATCAGTGGAGGCGCCCTGAACACTGAAGCTTTCTTT. Protein: CAISGGALNTEAFF.